This is a list of T cell receptor beta chains from one sample in a study of CD8 T cells in ankylosing spondylitis. TCRdb reanalysed the 5' RACE reads using MiXCR and keeps one entry per CDR3 protein. The repertoire holds 700,000 to 850,000 distinct CDR3 sequences, with over 9.5% as singletons. The sample taken for sequencing was blood, either unsorted or a sorted T cell fraction (not recorded which). Every receptor here comes from a male donor with ankylosing spondylitis. CDR3s include the opening cysteine and the closing phenylalanine or tryptophan. The D gene is left open where the match is weak. Expanded clones get a size class; other rows say once, few or many, or leave the size out.

TRBJ2-7,.,TRBV5-1,.,CASSRRTESYEQYF,TGCGCCAGCAGCCGTCGGACTGAATCCTACGAGCAGTACTTC
TRBJ1-1,.,TRBV20-1,.,CSARRQVITNTEAFF,TGCAGTGCCCGGAGACAGGTAATTACGAACACTGAAGCTTTCTTT
TRBJ2-3,.,TRBV10-3,TRBD2,CAISASSGRSTDTQYF,TGTGCCATCAGTGCCTCTAGCGGGAGGAGCACAGATACGCAGTATTTT
TRBJ2-1,many,TRBV29-1,.,CSGSPLARENEQFF,TGCAGCGGCAGTCCGCTAGCTCGAGAGAATGAGCAGTTCTTC
TRBJ1-1,few,TRBV6-1,.,CASRQPAMEEAFF,TGTGCCAGCAGACAACCAGCGATGGAGGAAGCTTTCTTT
TRBJ2-7,many,TRBV29-1,.,CSGQVSDEQYF,TGCAGCGGACAGGTATCTGACGAGCAGTACTTC
TRBJ2-1,few,TRBV20-1,.,CSAKAVLSDEQFF,TGCAGTGCAAAGGCAGTCTTGTCCGATGAGCAGTTCTTC
TRBJ1-1,many,TRBV29-1,TRBD1,CSVGQGTDTEAFF,TGCAGCGTTGGACAGGGTACGGACACTGAAGCTTTCTTT
TRBJ2-2,.,TRBV5-1,TRBD1,CASSLDRGLSNTGELFF,TGCGCCAGCAGCTTGGACAGGGGGCTGAGTAACACCGGGGAGCTGTTTTTT
TRBJ2-7,.,TRBV20-1,TRBD2,CSAQTSGRRSEQYF,TGCAGTGCGCAAACTAGCGGGAGACGTTCCGAGCAGTACTTC
TRBJ1-5,.,TRBV28,.,CASIGSLQPQHF,TGTGCCAGCATCGGCAGCCTCCAGCCCCAGCATTTT
TRBJ2-1,.,TRBV5-1,.,CASSSPGRSSYNEQFF,TGCGCCAGCAGCTCACCTGGACGAAGCTCCTACAATGAGCAGTTCTTC
TRBJ2-1,many,TRBV12-3/TRBV12-4,.,CASSLGHSYNEQFF,TGTGCCAGCAGTTTGGGACACTCCTACAATGAGCAGTTCTTC
TRBJ2-4,.,TRBV4-3,TRBD2,CASSQDMGGGAKNIQYF,TGCGCCAGCAGCCAAGATATGGGCGGGGGAGCCAAAAACATTCAGTACTTC
TRBJ2-1,.,TRBV7-2,.,CASSFLGRTAPNEQFF,TGTGCCAGCAGCTTCCTTGGCCGGACTGCTCCCAATGAGCAGTTCTTC
TRBJ2-1,few,TRBV12-3/TRBV12-4,.,CASRGGIPYNEQFF,TGTGCCAGCAGGGGCGGAATCCCCTACAATGAGCAGTTCTTC
TRBJ2-7,few,TRBV20-1,.,CSASRRGTEQYF,TGCAGTGCTAGCCGCAGGGGCACCGAGCAGTACTTC
TRBJ2-5,.,TRBV24-1,.,CATSDGQQETQYF,TGTGCCACCAGTGACGGACAGCAAGAGACCCAGTACTTC
TRBJ1-1,.,TRBV5-5,.,CASRNRASLNTEAFF,TGTGCCAGCAGAAACAGGGCATCTCTGAACACTGAAGCTTTCTTT
TRBJ1-6,few,TRBV3-1,.,CASSQEGSSPLHF,TGTGCCAGCAGCCAAGAAGGTAGTTCACCCCTCCACTTT
TRBJ2-2,.,TRBV3-1,.,CASSLSCTGELFF,TGTGCCAGCAGCCTTAGCTGCACCGGGGAGCTGTTTTTT